One and the same sample provided the 23 T cell receptor beta chains below, sequenced in a study of blood T cell repertoires in COVID-19. Sequencing was performed with immunoSEQ multiplex PCR; in TCRdb, only in-frame clones are kept and a portion is missing. The sample has around 280,000 clones; 87% are singletons. Sequenced input: PBMCs or T cells enriched from blood (not recorded which). Receptors were obtained from a woman in her thirties or forties who had recovered from COVID-19.

The chain is built from TRBV28 and TRBJ1-3; TRBD1 agrees at 7 bases. Germline V lookup: CDR1 MDHEN, CDR2 SYDVKM. The CDR3 loop spans 15 amino acids. Losses at the gene ends were 2 bases for V and 0 bases for J; bases not matched to a gene: 1. CDR3 amino acids: CASSLTGASGNTIYF. In DNA, the CDR3 is TGTGCCAGCAGTTTAACAGGGGCCTCTGGAAACACCATATATTTT.

This clone showed up just once. The rearrangement links TRBV6-5 to TRBJ2-5, with 13 bases lining up with TRBD2. This CDR3 has 15 amino acids. V trimming: 7 bases; J trimming: 5 bases; junction bases outside the gene matches: 7. Germline V CDR1 and CDR2: MNHEY, SVGAGI. The CDR3 spells CASIRGLAGWETQYF. In DNA form, the CDR3 reads TGTGCCAGCATCCGGGGACTAGCGGGATGGGAGACCCAGTACTTC.

The chain couples TRBV28 to TRBJ2-7; the D gene is possibly TRBD2 (5 bases). The CDR3 contains 14 residues. The V end was cut by 3 bases, the J end by 7 bases, with 16 bases between. The germline gives CDR1 MDHEN, CDR2 SYDVKM. This CDR3 is CASSFRRALLEQYF. In DNA form, the CDR3 reads TGTGCCAGCAGTTTCAGGCGGGCGCTTTTGGAGCAGTACTTC.

Regarding this clone: Compared with germline, one end of the junction differs, possibly owing to a read error. The V call is TRBV6-5, the J call TRBJ2-3; TRBD2 aligns across 8 bases. Germline V CDR1 and CDR2: MNHEY, SVGAGI. This CDR3 is built from 14 residues. This CDR3 is CASTYLGGADTQYF. In DNA, the CDR3 is TGTGCCAGCACTTACCTCGGGGGGGCGGATACGCAGTATTTT.

J is TRBJ2-7 and V is TRBV12-3 or TRBV12-4; 8 positions match TRBD2. CDR3 length: 11 residues. V lost 9 bases and J lost 3; bases outside the gene matches: 1. CDR3 region: CASSGDYEQYF. DNA of the CDR3: TGTGCCAGTAGCGGGGACTACGAGCAGTACTTC.

V gene TRBV12-3 or TRBV12-4 combines with J gene TRBJ2-1; D gene uncertain. The CDR3 extends over 13 amino acids. V was cut by 2 bases and J by 8 bases, with 10 bases left in between. CDR3 amino acids: CASSLSRFHEQFF. The CDR3 DNA reads TGTGCCAGCAGTTTATCTCGGTTCCATGAGCAGTTCTTC.

V is TRBV7-2 and J is TRBJ2-3; weak D call: TRBD1 (6 bases). The CDR3 spans 15 residues. The V and J ends lost 4 bases and 2 bases respectively, with 13 bases between them. The germline V gene encodes CDR1 SGHTA and CDR2 FQGNSA. The chain's CDR3 is CASSSHSGATDTQYF. CDR3 sequence (DNA): TGTGCCAGCAGCTCGCACTCAGGGGCCACAGATACGCAGTATTTT.

The chain combines TRBV11-3 with TRBJ1-1; tentative D call: TRBD1 (6 bases). V lost 1 base, J lost 3 bases, and 12 bases lay in between. This CDR3 spans 15 amino acids. Germline CDR1 and CDR2: SGHNT and YENEEA. The CDR3 sequence: CASSLGPGVDTEAFF. CDR3 DNA: TGTGCCAGCAGCTTAGGTCCAGGGGTAGACACTGAAGCTTTCTTT.

This rearrangement joins TRBV3-1 (or the pseudogene TRBV3-2) to TRBJ1-1; 7 nucleotides align to TRBD1. V lost 4 bases and J lost 3; bases outside the gene matches: 17. Germline CDR1 reads LGHDT; CDR2 reads YNNKEL (reference sequence). This CDR3 spans 18 amino acids. The CDR3 sequence is CASSPPRDSGPHDTEAFF. The CDR3 DNA is TGTGCCAGCAGCCCCCCTCGGGACAGCGGCCCTCACGACACTGAAGCTTTCTTT.

This chain connects TRBV3-1 (or the pseudogene TRBV3-2) to TRBJ1-5, with D possibly matching TRBD1 (5 bases). Germline CDR1 is LGHDT and CDR2 is YNNKEL (reference sequence). This CDR3 spans 15 amino acids. Trimming shortened V by 3 bases and J by 0 bases, and 9 bases separated the two germline ends. The CDR3 sequence is CASSQTVYSNQPQHF. CDR3 nucleotide sequence: TGTGCCAGCAGCCAGACAGTGTATAGCAATCAGCCCCAGCATTTT.

The V and J genes are TRBV4-3 and TRBJ2-2; 7 bases match TRBD2. Trimming removed 1 base from V and 1 base from J; junction bases left unmatched: 3. This CDR3 contains 16 residues. The V gene's germline CDR1 is LGHNA and CDR2 YSLEER. For the CDR3, the DNA is TGCGCCAGCAGCCAAGGGGCGGGAGTGAACACCGGGGAGCTGTTTTTT. This translates into CASSQGAGVNTGELFF.

The rearrangement joins TRBV24-1 to TRBJ2-1, with 7 bases fitting TRBD2. Trimming at V came to 4 bases and at J to 3 bases, leaving 5 bases not matched to a gene. The germline gives CDR1 KGHDR, CDR2 SFDVKD. The length of the CDR3 is 15 residues. In DNA, the CDR3 is TGTGCCACCAGTGACGGGACTAAGTACTACAATGAGCAGTTCTTC. Its protein product is CATSDGTKYYNEQFF.

V usage is TRBV9 and J usage is TRBJ2-3; D might be TRBD2 (6 bases). The CDR3 length is 15 residues. The V and J ends lost 0 bases and 6 bases respectively, with 14 bases between them. The germline gives CDR1 SGDLS, CDR2 YYNGEE. The CDR3 loop reads CASSVVGGAGDTQYF. Here the CDR3 DNA reads TGTGCCAGCAGCGTAGTCGGAGGGGCCGGGGATACGCAGTATTTT. The full variable domain, with the rest looked up from reference TRBV9 and TRBJ2-3, is DSGVTQTPKHLITATGQRVTLRCSPRSGDLSVYWYQQSLDQGLQFLIQYYNGEERAKGNILERFSAQQFPDLHSELNLSSLELGDSALYFCASSVVGGAGDTQYFGPGTRLTVL.

J is TRBJ1-6 and V is TRBV5-1; D is perhaps TRBD1 (5 bases). The CDR3 is 16 amino acids. Trimming cost V 4 bases and J 0 bases, with 11 bases left between them. Germline loops: CDR1 SGHRS, CDR2 YFSETQ. In nucleotides, the CDR3 is TGCGCCAGCAGCCCGACAGACCGCTCCTATAATTCACCCCTCCACTTT. This gives the protein CASSPTDRSYNSPLHF.

The chain links TRBV18 to TRBJ1-4; 7 nucleotides agree with TRBD1. The CDR3 sequence is 17 residues long. Germline CDR1 and CDR2: KGHSH and LQKENI. The V gene end was trimmed by 5 bases and the J gene end by 0 bases; junction bases not matched to a gene: 9. The CDR3 loop is CASSGRQGPATNEKLFF. CDR3 coding DNA: TGTGCCAGCTCAGGACGACAGGGACCTGCAACTAATGAAAAACTGTTTTTT.

The chain employs TRBV10-1 and TRBJ2-7; D might be TRBD2 (5 bases). Germline assignment: CDR1 WNHNN and CDR2 SYGVQD (reference sequence). This CDR3 contains 13 residues. V was clipped by 7 bases and J by 2 bases, with 12 bases between them. The CDR3 DNA reads TGCGCCAGCAACCCAGGAGGAACCTACGAGCAGTACTTC. This encodes CASNPGGTYEQYF.

This chain links TRBV28 with TRBJ1-2, with a tentative D call TRBD1 (6 bases). V lost 6 bases, J lost 4 bases, and 15 bases lay in between. The CDR3 extends over 14 amino acids. Per the germline V gene, CDR1 is MDHEN and CDR2 is SYDVKM. The DNA of the CDR3 is TGTGCCAGCAGCCGGGGGGGCCAGGCCTATGGCTACACCTTC. Protein: CASSRGGQAYGYTF.

The CDR3: CASSLRESGELFF. The DNA for the CDR3 is TGTGCCAGCAGTTTGCGGGAGTCCGGGGAGCTGTTTTTT. This chain connects TRBV28 to TRBJ2-2; 7 positions agree with TRBD2. V was clipped by 3 bases and J by 6 bases; unmatched bases: 1. The germline V gene encodes CDR1 MDHEN and CDR2 SYDVKM. The CDR3 length is 13 residues.

The chain employs TRBV30 and TRBJ2-1; tentatively, D is TRBD2 (6 bases). Trimming pared 4 bases from V and 9 bases from J, leaving 13 bases between. CDR1 is GTSNPN and CDR2 is SVGIG in the germline V gene (reference sequence). The CDR3 has 12 residues. CDR3 nucleotide sequence: TGTGCCTGGAAGACCGCGGGGAGTGAGCAGTTCTTC. It specifies CAWKTAGSEQFF. Based on the CDR3 plus reference TRBV30 and TRBJ2-1, the full variable domain is SQTIHQWPATLVQPVGSPLSLECTVEGTSNPNLYWYRQAAGRGLQLLFYSVGIGQISSEVPQNLSASRPQDRQFILSSKKLLLSDSGFYLCAWKTAGSEQFFGPGTRLTVL.

The gene calls are TRBV3-1 (or the pseudogene TRBV3-2) and TRBJ2-1; maybe TRBD1 (5 bases). This CDR3 region has 11 residues. V gave up 3 bases and J gave up 9 bases, with 6 bases separating them. The germline V gene has CDR1 LGHDT and CDR2 YNNKEL (reference sequence). This CDR3 is CASSHQGEQFF. Here the CDR3 DNA reads TGTGCCAGCAGCCACCAGGGTGAGCAGTTCTTC.

V is TRBV18 and J is TRBJ2-1; 8 nucleotides line up with TRBD2. There are 16 residues in the CDR3. V shed 3 bases, J shed 1 base, and the junction held 5 bases outside the gene matches. CDR1 is KGHSH and CDR2 is LQKENI in the germline V gene. CDR3 protein: CASSPPGGFSYNEQFF. CDR3 coding DNA: TGTGCCAGCTCACCTCCGGGGGGGTTTTCCTACAATGAGCAGTTCTTC.

V usage is TRBV7-2 and J usage is TRBJ1-2; maybe TRBD1 (5 bases). Trimming shortened V by 5 bases and J by 4 bases, and 11 bases separated the two germline ends. The CDR3 length is 13 residues. Germline V CDR1 and CDR2: SGHTA, FQGNSA. In DNA, the CDR3 is TGTGCCAGCAGCCTCGGGAGGGGCTATGGCTACACCTTC. Translated, it gives CASSLGRGYGYTF. The variable domain in full, completed from reference TRBV7-2 and TRBJ1-2, reads GAGVSQSPSNKVTEKGKDVELRCDPISGHTALYWYRQSLGQGLEFLIYFQGNSAPDKSGLPSDRFSAERTGGSVSTLTIQRTQQEDSAVYLCASSLGRGYGYTFGSGTRLTVV.

V and J are TRBV24-1 and TRBJ2-1, with TRBD1 identical over 11 bases. V lost 3 bases, J lost 8 bases, and 8 bases stayed unmatched. The CDR3 contains 16 residues. From germline, CDR1 is KGHDR and CDR2 SFDVKD. The CDR3, as DNA: TGTGCCACCAGTGATGCCGGACAGGGGGCGCCCGATGAGCAGTTCTTC. This gives the protein CATSDAGQGAPDEQFF.